The 28 T cell receptor beta chains below were found in one sample sequenced in a study of persistence of HIV-infected CD4 T cells. These receptors are not linked to any known antigen. Sequencing used immunoSEQ version 4 in survey mode. The assay was immunoSEQ multiplex PCR, and TCRdb's table has in-frame clones only and misses some. Seen here are about 43,000 clones, about 89% observed once, and the top ten hold approximately 0.97%. Cells were stimulated nonspecifically with anti-CD3/anti-CD28 magnetic beads. Sorting of responding CD4+ T cells relied on upregulated CD40 ligand together with CD69. Sequenced material: CD4+ T cells sorted from PBMCs after approximately 19-hour stimulation, taken from a patient who received antiretroviral therapy. The source of these receptors is an adult man with HIV who was CMV-seropositive.

The chain combines TRBV28 with TRBJ2-7; D remains unclear. Germline V gene data show CDR1 as MDHEN and CDR2 as SYDVKM. Trimming removed 8 bases at V and 7 bases at J, with 21 bases between. The CDR3 totals 14 residues. The CDR3 loop is CASVRGLLFGEQYF. CDR3 sequence (DNA): TGTGCCAGCGTGAGAGGCCTCCTCTTCGGTGAGCAGTACTTC.

The gene calls are TRBV18 and TRBJ1-1, with a tentative D call TRBD1 (5 bases). The CDR3 has 15 residues. Germline V gene sequence: CDR1 KGHSH, CDR2 LQKENI. V shed 0 bases and J shed 7 bases, with 15 bases lying between them. CDR3 loop: CASSPPLGPAHEAFF. The CDR3 nucleotides read TGTGCCAGCTCACCACCTCTGGGGCCCGCTCATGAAGCTTTCTTT.

The chain carries TRBV5-8 and TRBJ1-3, with D maybe TRBD1 (5 bases). CDR3 length: 16 amino acids. CDR1 and CDR2 from the germline V gene are SGHTS and YDEGEE. V was shortened by 0 bases and J by 0 bases, with 10 bases between the two germline ends. The CDR3 region has the DNA TGTGCCAGCAGCTTGGTACAGGTCAACTCTGGAAACACCATATATTTT. Its protein product is CASSLVQVNSGNTIYF. Using reference TRBV5-8 and TRBJ1-3 for the parts outside the CDR3, the full variable domain is EAGVTQSPTHLIKTRGQQATLRCSPISGHTSVYWYQQALGLGLQFLLWYDEGEERNRGNFPPRFSGRQFPNYSSELNVNALELEDSALYLCASSLVQVNSGNTIYFGEGSWLTVV.

This sequence joins TRBV27 and TRBJ1-2; TRBD1 agrees at 7 bases. Germline CDR1 and CDR2: MNHEY and SMNVEV (reference sequence). The CDR3 is 15 residues long. V shed 5 bases, J shed 5 bases, and the junction held 11 bases outside the gene matches. The CDR3 nucleotides read TGTGCCAGCAGTCCTGGGACAGCGAGGGGGTATGGCTACACCTTC. The encoded protein is CASSPGTARGYGYTF.

The chain employs TRBV6-1 and TRBJ2-2; 9 bases are shared with TRBD1. Germline V gene lookup returns CDR1 MNHNS and CDR2 SASEGT. The CDR3 totals 16 residues. V was clipped by 2 bases and J by 4 bases; unmatched bases: 5. The DNA of the CDR3 is TGTGCCAGCAGTGAAAATAGGGACAGGGCCACCGGGGAGCTGTTTTTT. This translates into CASSENRDRATGELFF.

V gene TRBV6-1 combines with J gene TRBJ2-7; D not certain. In germline, CDR1 is MNHNS, CDR2 SASEGT. The CDR3 runs to 16 residues. The germline V and J ends were trimmed by 0 bases and 4 bases, with 16 bases remaining between them. As DNA, the CDR3 is TGTGCCAGCAGTGAAGCGCGGTGGACCGACCTTTACGAGCAGTACTTC. Residues: CASSEARWTDLYEQYF.

This chain connects TRBV6-6 to TRBJ1-4; a possible D gene is TRBD1 (6 bases). The CDR3 spans 14 residues. Trimming pared 6 bases from V and 4 bases from J, leaving 12 bases between. The germline CDR1 and CDR2 sequences are MNHNY and SVGAGI (reference sequence). CDR3 nucleotides: TGTGCCAGCAGCCAGACAGGAGATAATGAAAAACTGTTTTTT. It codes for CASSQTGDNEKLFF.

This clone has a single count. The chain employs TRBV21-1 and TRBJ2-2; TRBD1 reflects the table's D call only, with no check against the DNA. TRBV21-1 is a recognized pseudogene. The CDR3 is made up of 15 amino acids. CDR3 DNA sequence: TGTGCCAGGGACAGGGGGCGCCGTGTCACCGGGGAGCTGTTTTTT. Its protein product is CARDRGRRVTGELFF.

The gene calls are TRBV6-5 and TRBJ2-1, with 9 positions matching TRBD1. V was pared by 7 bases and J by 9 bases, with 13 bases of the junction left unmatched. Germline V gives CDR1 MNHEY, CDR2 SVGAGI. This CDR3 region has 15 residues. As DNA, the CDR3 is TGTGCCAGCAAGGGACAGGGCCTTTCTGGTAGTGAGCAGTTCTTC. This sequence encodes CASKGQGLSGSEQFF.

This clone has just one count. J is TRBJ2-1 and V is TRBV11-2; unclear D gene. CDR1 SGHAT and CDR2 FQNNGV come from the germline V gene. The CDR3 has 15 amino acids. The germline V and J ends were trimmed by 0 bases and 12 bases, with 18 bases remaining between them. The DNA for the CDR3 is TGTGCCAGCAGCTTAGACACGACCACCAATGATGGGCAGTTCTTC. Its translation is CASSLDTTTNDGQFF.

Only one count was recorded for this clone. The chain couples TRBV7-9 to TRBJ2-1, with D uncertain. The CDR3 is 12 amino acids. V shed 4 bases and J shed 7 bases, with 8 bases lying between them. Germline CDR1 reads SEHNR; CDR2 reads FQNEAQ (reference sequence). The CDR3 DNA reads as TGTGCCAGCAGCTCAGCGCAGAATGAGCAGTTCTTC. It is translated as CASSSAQNEQFF.

This chain links TRBV10-3 with TRBJ2-7; 10 nucleotides match TRBD1. The V gene end was trimmed by 5 bases and the J gene end by 5 bases; junction bases not matched to a gene: 9. The CDR3 consists of 15 residues. Germline CDR1 reads ENHRY; CDR2 reads SYGVKD. The CDR3 sequence is CAISSPGTGEDEQYF. The CDR3 nucleotides are TGTGCCATCAGTTCGCCCGGGACAGGGGAAGACGAGCAGTACTTC.

This chain joins TRBV2 and TRBJ1-2; 7 bases are a match to TRBD1. The junction had 10 bases not matched to a gene; V was cut back by 7 bases and J by 14 bases. CDR1 and CDR2 (germline): SNHLY, FYNNEI. This CDR3 has 11 residues. The CDR3 region is CASTRDSTKTF. CDR3 coding DNA: TGTGCCAGCACCCGGGACAGCACCAAGACCTTC.

The chain has TRBV6-1 and TRBJ1-1; a possible D gene is TRBD1 (5 bases). Per germline, CDR1 MNHNS and CDR2 SASEGT. There are 15 residues in the CDR3. Trimming removed 1 base at V and 1 base at J, with 10 bases between. CDR3 region: CASSEEVRANTEAFF. CDR3 DNA: TGTGCCAGCAGTGAAGAGGTCAGGGCGAACACTGAAGCTTTCTTT.

The chain uses TRBV5-6 and TRBJ1-6; perhaps TRBD1 as D (6 bases). This CDR3 is built from 16 residues. Trimming took off 5 bases at V and 7 bases at J, with 19 bases between the two ends. CDR1 is SGHDT, CDR2 YYEEEE, per germline. CDR3 DNA sequence: TGTGCCAGCAGTTCCCAACAGGGAGTTTGGAATTCACCCCTCCACTTT. Its protein product is CASSSQQGVWNSPLHF.

This sequence joins TRBV18 and TRBJ1-4, with D possibly matching TRBD1 (6 bases). The CDR3 is 16 residues long. The V gene's germline CDR1 is KGHSH and CDR2 LQKENI. Trimming took off 3 bases at V and 0 bases at J, with 11 bases between the two ends. Here the CDR3 reads CASSPRGAATNEKLFF. As DNA, the CDR3 is TGTGCCAGCTCACCCCGGGGGGCTGCAACTAATGAAAAACTGTTTTTT.

CDR3 nucleotides: TGTGCCAGCAGCCAATACAGGGGAAATATGGCAGGAAACACCATATATTTT. This gives the protein CASSQYRGNMAGNTIYF. The chain is built from TRBV3-1 (or the pseudogene TRBV3-2) and TRBJ1-3, with 7 bases lining up with TRBD1. CDR1 and CDR2 (germline): LGHDT, YNNKEL (reference sequence). V lost 2 bases and J lost 4; bases outside the gene matches: 11. The CDR3 runs 17 residues.

This clone was picked up one time. The CDR3 nucleotides read TGTGCCAGTACGAGCGGGGGCTCTGGAAACACCATATATTTT. This codes for CASTSGGSGNTIYF. The rearrangement joins TRBV19 to TRBJ1-3; perhaps TRBD1 as D (5 bases). This CDR3 spans 14 amino acids. Germline V gives CDR1 LNHDA, CDR2 SQIVND (reference sequence). V shed 7 bases and J shed 0 bases, with 10 bases lying between them.

This sequence joins TRBV5-1 and TRBJ1-1; no definite D call. The CDR3 covers 15 residues. With 4 bases removed from V and 6 bases from J, the gap between germline ends came to 19 bases. Per the germline V gene, CDR1 is SGHRS and CDR2 is YFSETQ. CDR3 sequence: CASSPRRRGFAEAFF. DNA of the CDR3: TGCGCCAGCAGCCCCCGGCGTCGGGGATTTGCTGAAGCTTTCTTT.

The rearrangement uses TRBV28 and TRBJ2-7, with D possibly matching TRBD1 (5 bases). This CDR3 is built from 14 residues. Between the trimmed V and J ends, which lost 3 bases and 6 bases, there was a span of 15 bases. From germline, CDR1 is MDHEN and CDR2 SYDVKM. This CDR3 reads CASSLGRGSREQYF. Here the CDR3 DNA reads TGTGCCAGCAGTTTGGGGCGAGGTTCCCGCGAGCAGTACTTC.

The chain combines TRBV7-2 with TRBJ1-3, with unresolved D. V lost 6 bases to trimming and J lost 0 bases, with 12 bases between them. This CDR3 comprises 15 residues. Germline V gene sequence: CDR1 SGHTA, CDR2 FQGNSA. CDR3 residues: CASSSDWSSGNTIYF. The CDR3 DNA sequence: TGTGCCAGCAGTTCCGACTGGAGCTCTGGAAACACCATATATTTT.

V and J are TRBV5-1 and TRBJ2-1; tentatively, D is TRBD1 (6 bases). Germline V gene sequence: CDR1 SGHRS, CDR2 YFSETQ. Deletions cut 7 bases from V and 7 bases from J, with 21 bases between. The CDR3 spans 15 residues. The CDR3 nucleotides read TGCGCCAGCGGTATCTTAGGACAGTCGTCTAATGAGCAGTTCTTC. It specifies CASGILGQSSNEQFF.

The chain combines TRBV25-1 with TRBJ1-6, with D perhaps TRBD1 (6 bases). Germline lookup yields CDR1 MGHDK and CDR2 SYGVNS. CDR3 length: 12 amino acids. V was cut by 2 bases and J by 15 bases, with 11 bases left in between. The CDR3 is CASSEQGQLLHF. Written as DNA, the CDR3 is TGTGCCAGCAGTGAACAGGGACAACTCCTCCACTTT.

The chain couples TRBV19 to TRBJ1-5; TRBD1 is a possible D gene (6 bases). Trimming took off 0 bases at V and 7 bases at J, with 19 bases between the two ends. The germline gives CDR1 LNHDA, CDR2 SQIVND (reference sequence). There are 17 residues in the CDR3. CDR3 in amino acids: CASSIDLGGSAGQPQHF. The CDR3 nucleotides read TGTGCCAGTAGTATAGATTTAGGGGGGAGCGCGGGGCAGCCCCAGCATTTT. Supplemented by reference TRBV19 and TRBJ1-5, the full variable domain reads DGGITQSPKYLFRKEGQNVTLSCEQNLNHDAMYWYRQDPGQGLRLIYYSQIVNDFQKGDIAEGYSVSREKKESFPLTVTSAQKNPTAFYLCASSIDLGGSAGQPQHFGDGTRLSIL.

This clone is a singleton in its sample. This sequence joins TRBV19 and TRBJ2-7, with D possibly TRBD1 on 6 matching bases. The CDR3 extends over 15 amino acids. Germline V gives CDR1 LNHDA, CDR2 SQIVND (reference sequence). With 3 bases removed from V and 3 bases from J, the gap between germline ends came to 15 bases. The CDR3 loop reads CASSMGGQTFYEQYF. In nucleotides, the CDR3 is TGTGCCAGTAGTATGGGCGGACAGACCTTCTACGAGCAGTACTTC.

This clone turned up a few times. The gene calls are TRBV5-1 and TRBJ1-4; D is unclear. V lost 4 bases, J lost 5 bases, and 15 bases lay in between. Germline CDR1 reads SGHRS; CDR2 reads YFSETQ. The CDR3 length is 15 residues. CDR3 residues: CASSQGAGINEKLFF. The CDR3 DNA reads as TGCGCCAGCAGCCAAGGAGCAGGAATCAATGAAAAACTGTTTTTT. Supplemented by reference TRBV5-1 and TRBJ1-4, the full variable domain reads KAGVTQTPRYLIKTRGQQVTLSCSPISGHRSVSWYQQTPGQGLQFLFEYFSETQRNKGNFPGRFSGRQFSNSRSEMNVSTLELGDSALYLCASSQGAGINEKLFFGSGTQLSVL.

The chain recombines TRBV19 with TRBJ2-4, with unresolved D. Trimming cost V 1 base and J 0 bases, with 4 bases left between them. The CDR3 extends over 14 amino acids. Germline V CDR1 and CDR2: LNHDA, SQIVND (reference sequence). The CDR3 is CASSIGLAKNIQYF. The CDR3 DNA reads as TGTGCCAGTAGTATAGGTCTAGCCAAAAACATTCAGTACTTC.

The table lists this clone with a count of one. The V and J genes are TRBV5-5 and TRBJ2-3; 10 bases align to TRBD2. This CDR3 has 15 residues. The trim removed 5 bases at V and 2 bases at J, leaving 5 bases unmatched. Germline CDR1 and CDR2: SGHKS and YYEKEE (reference sequence). The CDR3 coding sequence is TGTGCCAGCAGGCGCCTAGCGGGGGACACAGATACGCAGTATTTT. This gives the protein CASRRLAGDTDTQYF.